A single sample gave rise to the 29 T cell receptor beta chains below, sequenced in a study of breast tumors, draining lymph nodes, adjacent tissues. Using its own MiXCR run on the multiplex PCR reads, TCRdb lists one record per CDR3 protein. Here the sample spans around 140,000 distinct CDR3 sequences, around a third being singletons. Axillary draining lymph nodes of breast cancer patients supplied the node samples. The sequenced sample was axillary lymph node tissue. The receptors originated from a female donor with breast cancer. Some clones in this sample may be carry-over from other donors' samples.

Many counts were recorded for this clonotype. V and J are TRBV9 and TRBJ2-3, with 7 bases identical to TRBD2. Unmatched junction bases numbered 6, after V lost 8 bases and J lost 3 bases. This CDR3 is built from 13 residues. Per germline, CDR1 SGDLS and CDR2 YYNGEE. The CDR3 region has the DNA TGTGCCAGTAGTGCTAGCGGAACAGATACGCAGTATTTT. It codes for CASSASGTDTQYF.

The rearrangement uses TRBV29-1 and TRBJ2-3; D may be TRBD2 (6 bases). Germline values: CDR1 SQVTM, CDR2 ANQGSEA. There are 13 residues in the CDR3. Trimming took 7 bases from V and 1 from J, leaving 12 bases between them. Here the CDR3 reads CSGTSHGTDTQYF. The CDR3 DNA sequence: TGCAGCGGAACTAGCCATGGCACAGATACGCAGTATTTT.

This clonotype is medium-sized in the sample. This chain joins TRBV2 and TRBJ2-5, with 10 bases aligning to TRBD2. This CDR3 is built from 15 residues. V was clipped by 5 bases and J by 6 bases; unmatched bases: 9. Germline CDR1 reads SNHLY; CDR2 reads FYNNEI. The CDR3 sequence: CASSQLAGTLKTQYF. The CDR3 DNA reads TGTGCCAGCAGTCAACTAGCGGGGACCTTGAAGACCCAGTACTTC.

To note about this clonotype: This may come from a read error, since a much larger clone is one base off. This chain connects TRBV5-8 to TRBJ2-6, with D unresolved. Germline CDR1 and CDR2: SGHTS and YDEGEE. The CDR3 contains 16 residues. CDR3 sequence reads: CAGSLGGSSGANVLTF. CDR3 nucleotide sequence: TGTGCCGGCAGCTTGGGTGGCTCCTCTGGGGCCAACGTCCTGACTTTC.

This clonotype was counted many times. The chain has TRBV7-9 and TRBJ1-2; D gene ambiguous. Germline-derived CDR1 and CDR2 are SEHNR and FQNEAQ (reference sequence). V lost 1 base to trimming and J lost 1 base, with 7 bases between them. This CDR3 has 14 amino acids. CDR3 loop: CASSLVSVNYGYTF. The CDR3 nucleotides are TGTGCCAGCAGCTTAGTTTCCGTTAACTATGGCTACACCTTC.

V and J are TRBV20-1 and TRBJ2-7, with TRBD2 identical over 9 bases. Trimming removed 0 bases from V and 0 bases from J; junction bases left unmatched: 6. Germline V gene sequence: CDR1 DFQATT, CDR2 SNEGSKA (reference sequence). The CDR3 has 16 residues. The chain's CDR3 is CSARDSSGRYSYEQYF. The CDR3 bases are TGCAGTGCTAGAGATTCCAGCGGGAGGTACTCCTACGAGCAGTACTTC.

The V call is TRBV29-1, the J call TRBJ1-2; 8 nucleotides match TRBD1. The CDR3 spans 13 residues. CDR1 is SQVTM, CDR2 ANQGSEA, per germline. The J segment lost 7 bases and the V segment lost 5 bases, leaving 9 bases of the junction unmatched. CDR3 nucleotides: TGCAGCGTTCGGAACAGGGGGGATTTTGGCTACACCTTC. Translated: CSVRNRGDFGYTF.

The sample holds many counts of this clonotype. This rearrangement joins TRBV12-3 or TRBV12-4 to TRBJ1-6; the D is unclear. There are 14 residues in the CDR3. V lost 4 bases and J lost 7, with 11 bases in between. The CDR3 DNA reads as TGTGCCAGCAGTTCCCTGGGCGGGAATTCACCCCTCCACTTT. It yields the protein CASSSLGGNSPLHF.

This clonotype was found many times. The chain recombines TRBV7-3 with TRBJ2-1, with 8 bases lining up with TRBD2. Germline V CDR1 and CDR2: SGHTA, FQGTGA. The CDR3 loop spans 15 amino acids. Unmatched junction bases numbered 9, after V lost 2 bases and J lost 9 bases. The CDR3: CASSLSIGGAVEQFF. The CDR3 region has the DNA TGTGCCAGCAGCTTATCCATCGGGGGGGCGGTTGAGCAGTTCTTC.

This clonotype appeared many times. In DNA form, the CDR3 reads TGTGCCAGCACCAGAGACAGGAGTAACTATGGCTACACCTTC. Its translation is CASTRDRSNYGYTF. The V call is TRBV6-5, the J call TRBJ1-2, with a weak D call TRBD1 (6 bases). Germline values: CDR1 MNHEY, CDR2 SVGAGI. Trimming left V 7 bases short and J 1 base short, with 13 bases between. The CDR3 is 14 residues long.

This clonotype was observed at least ten times. The rearrangement links TRBV29-1 to TRBJ1-5; D unresolved. V was shortened by 0 bases and J by 7 bases, with 13 bases between the two germline ends. Germline-derived CDR1 and CDR2 are SQVTM and ANQGSEA. The CDR3 is made up of 14 amino acids. This CDR3 is CSVEDGPSGQPQHF. CDR3 bases: TGCAGCGTTGAAGATGGGCCCTCGGGGCAGCCCCAGCATTTT.

The chain joins TRBV7-1 to TRBJ2-1; 8 bases are a match to TRBD1. TRBV7-1 falls under the ORF class, with uncertain function. The trim removed 5 bases at V and 2 bases at J, leaving 11 bases unmatched. The CDR3 length is 17 residues. Here the CDR3 reads CASSADQTGDTYNEQFF. CDR3 nucleotide sequence: TGTGCCAGCAGCGCAGACCAGACAGGGGATACCTACAATGAGCAGTTCTTC.

This clonotype occurred many times. The rearrangement uses TRBV19 and TRBJ2-7; D is possibly TRBD2 (6 bases). Per germline, CDR1 LNHDA and CDR2 SQIVND (reference sequence). This CDR3 region has 15 residues. The germline V and J ends were trimmed by 7 bases and 2 bases, with 18 bases remaining between them. CDR3: CASTLWRVITYEQYV. Here the CDR3 DNA reads TGTGCCAGTACTCTGTGGAGGGTTATCACCTACGAGCAGTACGTC.

Concerning this clonotype itself: Because the CDR3 is missing its conserved closing phenylalanine or tryptophan, this is likely a read error. The DNA is left out, because the CDR3 cannot be placed on it with certainty; the CDR3 is given as TCRdb lists it. The chain's CDR3 is CASSEHSPLYERYI. The rearrangement uses TRBV2 and TRBJ2-7; TRBD1 is the table's D call and was not checked against the DNA. The CDR3 spans 14 amino acids, including both terminal residues. CDR1 is SNHLY and CDR2 is FYNNEI in the germline V gene.

At least ten counts were recorded for this clonotype. This chain connects TRBV30 to TRBJ2-5; TRBD1 matches at 9 bases. Looked up from germline, CDR1 is GTSNPN and CDR2 is SVGIG (reference sequence). The J segment lost 3 bases and the V segment lost 6 bases, leaving 8 bases of the junction unmatched. CDR3 length: 14 amino acids. In nucleotides, the CDR3 is TGTGCCTGCAATACCGGGACAGGGAAAGAGACCCAGTACTTC. It encodes CACNTGTGKETQYF.

As regards this clonotype: With a much larger clone just one base away, this may be a read error. The chain joins TRBV6-5 to TRBJ2-7; D might be TRBD2 (6 bases). The V gene lost 5 bases and the J gene lost 3 bases, with 11 bases spanning the gap. The CDR3 length is 13 residues. Germline-derived CDR1 and CDR2 are MNHEY and SVGAGI. The CDR3 nucleotides are TGTGCCAGCAGTCAAACGGGGGTCTACGAGCAGTACTTC. Translated, it gives CASSQTGVYEQYF.

In the case of this clonotype: Compared with germline, one end of the junction differs, possibly owing to a read error. This chain uses TRBV5-1 with TRBJ2-6; tentatively, D is TRBD1 (5 bases). This CDR3 is 14 amino acids long. Germline values: CDR1 SGHRS, CDR2 YFSETQ. CDR3 protein: CASRARTGANVLTF. CDR3 sequence (DNA): TGTGCCAGCAGGGCTAGAACTGGGGCCAACGTCCTGACTTTC.

V and J are TRBV12-3 or TRBV12-4 and TRBJ2-2, with D perhaps matching TRBD2 (7 bases). This CDR3 has 16 residues. V shed 3 bases and J shed 4 bases, with 15 bases lying between them. CDR3 in DNA: TGTGCCAGCAGTTTCGCGGGGGCCCTATCCACCGGGGAGCTGTTTTTT. Translated: CASSFAGALSTGELFF.

CDR3 DNA sequence: TGTGCCAGCAGTGTGGGACAGGGTTTGCTTGGCTACACCTTC. Encoded protein: CASSVGQGLLGYTF. The chain uses TRBV2 and TRBJ1-2, with 9 bases identical to TRBD1. The length of the CDR3 is 14 residues. CDR1 and CDR2 (germline): SNHLY, FYNNEI. J was trimmed by 7 bases and V by 4 bases; bases with no gene match: 7.

This clonotype was counted at least ten times. The chain joins TRBV7-9 to TRBJ1-4; D remains ambiguous. This CDR3 spans 13 amino acids. CDR1 SEHNR and CDR2 FQNEAQ come from the germline V gene (reference sequence). The germline V and J ends were trimmed by 2 bases and 8 bases, with 9 bases remaining between them. In DNA form, the CDR3 reads TGTGCCAGCAGCTTACTTCAGGACGAAAAACTGTTTTTT. It codes for CASSLLQDEKLFF. The full variable domain, with the rest looked up from reference TRBV7-9 and TRBJ1-4, is DTGVSQNPRHKITKRGQNVTFRCDPISEHNRLYWYRQTLGQGPEFLTYFQNEAQLEKSRLLSDRFSAERPKGSFSTLEIQRTEQGDSAMYLCASSLLQDEKLFFGSGTQLSVL.

This clonotype was counted ten times or more. Compared with germline, one end of the junction differs, possibly owing to a read error. The rearrangement joins TRBV5-1 to TRBJ2-5, with D perhaps matching TRBD1 (6 bases). The CDR3 is 14 residues long. In germline, CDR1 is SGHRS, CDR2 YFSETQ. CDR3 loop: CASSPTGNQDTQYF. The DNA for the CDR3 is TGCGCCAGCAGCCCCACAGGGAACCAAGACACCCAGTACTTC.

Worth noting for this clonotype: This could be a read error, since a much larger clone is one nucleotide away. The rearrangement links TRBV18 to TRBJ2-5; D uncertain. Germline loops: CDR1 KGHSH, CDR2 LQKENI. V dropped 4 bases and J dropped 5 bases, with 11 bases sitting between them. CDR3 size: 13 residues. For the CDR3, the DNA is TGTGCCAGCTCACTGCAGAAGCCGGAGACCCAGTACTTC. Encoded protein: CASSLQKPETQYF. Full variable domain (rest looked up from reference TRBV18 and TRBJ2-5): NAGVMQNPRHLVRRRGQEARLRCSPMKGHSHVYWYRQLPEEGLKFMVYLQKENIIDESGMPKERFSAEFPKEGPSILRIQQVVRGDSAAYFCASSLQKPETQYFGPGTRLLVL.

This clonotype was recorded many times. The rearrangement links TRBV2 to TRBJ2-3; D may match TRBD1 or TRBD2 (5 bases each). V dropped 6 bases and J dropped 5 bases, with 9 bases sitting between them. Per germline, CDR1 SNHLY and CDR2 FYNNEI. CDR3 length: 12 residues. CDR3: CASRARGDTQYF. CDR3 nucleotide sequence: TGTGCCAGCAGAGCGAGGGGAGATACGCAGTATTTT.

Points on this clonotype: The conserved closing phenylalanine or tryptophan is absent in this CDR3, likely reflecting a read error. The limits of the CDR3 on the DNA are not certain, so only TCRdb's listed CDR3 is given. This sequence joins TRBV5-6 and TRBJ2-7; the table assigns TRBD1, which was not confirmed against the DNA. The CDR3 has 10 residues if both end residues are counted. Germline CDR1 reads SGHDT; CDR2 reads YYEEEE. CDR3 region: CASSSVGTGQ.

This clonotype was counted at least ten times. This rearrangement joins TRBV5-1 to TRBJ2-3, with TRBD1 as a possible D gene (5 bases). This CDR3 is 16 amino acids long. Germline V gives CDR1 SGHRS, CDR2 YFSETQ. The germline V and J ends were trimmed by 2 bases and 2 bases, with 15 bases remaining between them. Here the CDR3 DNA reads TGCGCCAGCAGCTTCGGGCAGGGTCAAATCACAGATACGCAGTATTTT. Amino acid sequence: CASSFGQGQITDTQYF.

The table lists this clonotype with many counts. V and J are TRBV15 and TRBJ1-4, with a weak D call TRBD1 (6 bases). V dropped 6 bases and J dropped 6 bases, with 14 bases sitting between them. Per the germline V gene, CDR1 is LNHNV and CDR2 is YYDKDF (reference sequence). The CDR3 has 14 amino acids. CDR3 DNA: TGTGCCACCAGGGCGGACAGTCGGGATGAAAAACTGTTTTTT. It yields the protein CATRADSRDEKLFF. The whole variable domain, remainder taken from reference TRBV15 and TRBJ1-4, is DAMVIQNPRYQVTQFGKPVTLSCSQTLNHNVMYWYQQKSSQAPKLLFHYYDKDFNNEADTPDNFQSRRPNTSFCFLDIRSPGLGDTAMYLCATRADSRDEKLFFGSGTQLSVL.

The V gene is TRBV29-1, the J gene TRBJ2-1, with 15 bases lining up with TRBD2. V lost 7 bases, J lost 9 bases, and 10 bases stayed unmatched. Per germline, CDR1 SQVTM and CDR2 ANQGSEA. The CDR3 runs to 15 residues. Here the CDR3 DNA reads TGCAGCGCCGCGGGGACTAGCGGGGGGCAGGGTGAGCAGTTCTTC. Encoded protein: CSAAGTSGGQGEQFF.

This clonotype was recorded at least ten times. The chain's CDR3 is CASSWGRNEKLFF. The CDR3 DNA reads as TGTGCCAGTAGTTGGGGGCGAAATGAAAAACTGTTTTTT. The chain recombines TRBV19 with TRBJ1-4, with D perhaps matching TRBD1 (6 bases). Trimming removed 5 bases at V and 5 bases at J, with 9 bases between. CDR1 is LNHDA and CDR2 is SQIVND in the germline V gene (reference sequence). The CDR3 has 13 amino acids.

This clonotype was observed many times. The gene calls are TRBV6-5 and TRBJ2-3; D gene unclear. The CDR3 is made up of 13 amino acids. Trimming removed 6 bases from V and 5 bases from J, with 12 bases in between. Germline V gives CDR1 MNHEY, CDR2 SVGAGI. This chain's CDR3 is CASRPRVGDTQYF. The DNA of the CDR3 is TGTGCCAGCAGGCCCCGAGTGGGAGATACGCAGTATTTT.